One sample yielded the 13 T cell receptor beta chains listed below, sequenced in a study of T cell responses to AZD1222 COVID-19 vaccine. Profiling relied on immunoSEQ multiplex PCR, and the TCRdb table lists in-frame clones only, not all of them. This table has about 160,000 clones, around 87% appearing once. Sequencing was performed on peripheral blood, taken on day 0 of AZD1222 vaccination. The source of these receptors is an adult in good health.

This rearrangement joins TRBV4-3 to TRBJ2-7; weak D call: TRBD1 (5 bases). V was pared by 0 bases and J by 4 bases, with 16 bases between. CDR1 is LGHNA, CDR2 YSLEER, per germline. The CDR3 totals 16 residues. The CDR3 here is CASSQDSGRDRYEQYF. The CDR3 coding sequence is TGCGCCAGCAGCCAAGATTCCGGCAGGGATCGGTACGAGCAGTACTTC.

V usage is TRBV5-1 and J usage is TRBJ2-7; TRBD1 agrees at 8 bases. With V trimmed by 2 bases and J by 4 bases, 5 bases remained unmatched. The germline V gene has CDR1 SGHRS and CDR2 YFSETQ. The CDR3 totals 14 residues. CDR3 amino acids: CASSFRQGRYEQYF. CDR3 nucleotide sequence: TGCGCCAGCAGCTTCCGACAGGGGAGATACGAGCAGTACTTC.

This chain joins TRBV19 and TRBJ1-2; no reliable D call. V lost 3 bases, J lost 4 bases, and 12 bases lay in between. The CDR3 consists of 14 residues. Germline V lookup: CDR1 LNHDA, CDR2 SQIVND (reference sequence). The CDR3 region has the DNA TGTGCCAGTAGTATCAAGGCCGTCCCCTATGGCTACACCTTC. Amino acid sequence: CASSIKAVPYGYTF. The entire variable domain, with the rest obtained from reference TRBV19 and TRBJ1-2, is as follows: DGGITQSPKYLFRKEGQNVTLSCEQNLNHDAMYWYRQDPGQGLRLIYYSQIVNDFQKGDIAEGYSVSREKKESFPLTVTSAQKNPTAFYLCASSIKAVPYGYTFGSGTRLTVV.

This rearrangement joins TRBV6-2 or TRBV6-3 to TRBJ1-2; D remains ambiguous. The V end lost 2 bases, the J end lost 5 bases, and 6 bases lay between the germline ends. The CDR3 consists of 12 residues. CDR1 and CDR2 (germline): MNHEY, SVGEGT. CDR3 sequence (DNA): TGTGCCAGCAGTTACGGAGTATATGGCTACACCTTC. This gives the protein CASSYGVYGYTF.

The chain's CDR3 is CASRPGQGAGYTF. CDR3 sequence (DNA): TGTGCCAGCAGACCAGGACAGGGGGCTGGCTACACCTTC. The V and J genes are TRBV7-8 and TRBJ1-2; 11 bases line up with TRBD1. Unmatched junction bases numbered 4, after V lost 6 bases and J lost 7 bases. Germline CDR1 SGHVS, CDR2 FQNEAQ. The CDR3 sequence is 13 residues long.

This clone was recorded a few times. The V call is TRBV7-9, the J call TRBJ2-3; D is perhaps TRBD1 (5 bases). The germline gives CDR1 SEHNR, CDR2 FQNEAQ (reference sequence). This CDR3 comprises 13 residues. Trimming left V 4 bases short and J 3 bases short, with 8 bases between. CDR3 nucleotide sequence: TGTGCCAGCAGCTACCGGACAACAGATACGCAGTATTTT. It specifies CASSYRTTDTQYF.

The CDR3 coding sequence is TGTGCCAGCAGTTTGGGACAGGGAACAGATACGCAGTATTTT. It specifies CASSLGQGTDTQYF. V and J are TRBV6-4 and TRBJ2-3; 9 bases align to TRBD1. V was clipped by 5 bases and J by 3 bases; unmatched bases: 3. The CDR3 sequence is 14 residues long. Germline values: CDR1 MRHNA, CDR2 SNTAGT.

CDR3 sequence (DNA): TGTGCCAGCAGTCGACAGGGTAGCTATGGCTACACCTTC. It yields the protein CASSRQGSYGYTF. V usage is TRBV6-5 and J usage is TRBJ1-2, with 7 nucleotides matching TRBD1. The CDR3 is made up of 13 amino acids. CDR1 and CDR2 (germline): MNHEY, SVGAGI. Trimming cost V 5 bases and J 4 bases; bases outside gene matches: 4.

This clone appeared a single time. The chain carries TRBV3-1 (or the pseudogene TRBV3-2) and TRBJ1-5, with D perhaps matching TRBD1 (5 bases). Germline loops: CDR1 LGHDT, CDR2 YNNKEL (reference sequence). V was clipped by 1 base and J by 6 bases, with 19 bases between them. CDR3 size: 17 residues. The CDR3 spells CASSQGVRGPTGQPQHF. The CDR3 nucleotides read TGTGCCAGCAGCCAAGGAGTCCGGGGACCGACGGGTCAGCCCCAGCATTTT.

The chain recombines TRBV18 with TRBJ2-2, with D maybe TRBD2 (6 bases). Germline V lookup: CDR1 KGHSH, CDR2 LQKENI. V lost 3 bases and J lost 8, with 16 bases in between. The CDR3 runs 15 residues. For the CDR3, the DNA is TGTGCCAGCTCACCCTCCGGGACTCCCACGGGGGAGCTGTTTTTT. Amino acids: CASSPSGTPTGELFF. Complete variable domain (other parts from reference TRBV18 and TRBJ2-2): NAGVMQNPRHLVRRRGQEARLRCSPMKGHSHVYWYRQLPEEGLKFMVYLQKENIIDESGMPKERFSAEFPKEGPSILRIQQVVRGDSAAYFCASSPSGTPTGELFFGEGSRLTVL.

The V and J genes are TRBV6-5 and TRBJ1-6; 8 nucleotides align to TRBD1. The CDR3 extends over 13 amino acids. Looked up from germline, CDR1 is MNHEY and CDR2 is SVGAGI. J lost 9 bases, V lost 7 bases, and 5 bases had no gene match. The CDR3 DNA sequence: TGTGCCAGCAAGGACAGGGTGTTTTCACCCCTCCACTTT. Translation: CASKDRVFSPLHF.

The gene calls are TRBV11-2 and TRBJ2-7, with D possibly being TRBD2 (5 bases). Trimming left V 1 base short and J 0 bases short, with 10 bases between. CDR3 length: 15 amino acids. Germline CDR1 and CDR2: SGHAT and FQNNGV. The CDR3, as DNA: TGTGCCAGCAGCTTAGGCTCTGGGAGCTCCTACGAGCAGTACTTC. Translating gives CASSLGSGSSYEQYF.

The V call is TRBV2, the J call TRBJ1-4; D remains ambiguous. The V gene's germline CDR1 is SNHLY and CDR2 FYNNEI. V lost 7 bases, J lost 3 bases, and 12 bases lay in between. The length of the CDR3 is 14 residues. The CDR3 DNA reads TGTGCCAGCAATAGGCAACGGGCTAATGAAAAACTGTTTTTT. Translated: CASNRQRANEKLFF.